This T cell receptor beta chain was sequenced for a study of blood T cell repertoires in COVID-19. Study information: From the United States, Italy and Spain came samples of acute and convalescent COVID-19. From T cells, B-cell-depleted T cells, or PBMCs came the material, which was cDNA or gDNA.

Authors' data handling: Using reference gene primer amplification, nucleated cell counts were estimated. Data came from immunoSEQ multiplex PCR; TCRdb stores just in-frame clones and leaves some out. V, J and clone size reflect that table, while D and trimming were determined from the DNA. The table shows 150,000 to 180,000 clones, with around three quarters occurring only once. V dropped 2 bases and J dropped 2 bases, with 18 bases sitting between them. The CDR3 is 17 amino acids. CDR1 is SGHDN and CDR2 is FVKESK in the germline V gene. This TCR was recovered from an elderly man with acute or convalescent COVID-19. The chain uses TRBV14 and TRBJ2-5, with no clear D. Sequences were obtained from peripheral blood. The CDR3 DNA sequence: TGTGCCAGCAGCCAAATTGTTGGGCAGGTCGTACAAGAGACCCAGTACTTC. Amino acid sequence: CASSQIVGQVVQETQYF.